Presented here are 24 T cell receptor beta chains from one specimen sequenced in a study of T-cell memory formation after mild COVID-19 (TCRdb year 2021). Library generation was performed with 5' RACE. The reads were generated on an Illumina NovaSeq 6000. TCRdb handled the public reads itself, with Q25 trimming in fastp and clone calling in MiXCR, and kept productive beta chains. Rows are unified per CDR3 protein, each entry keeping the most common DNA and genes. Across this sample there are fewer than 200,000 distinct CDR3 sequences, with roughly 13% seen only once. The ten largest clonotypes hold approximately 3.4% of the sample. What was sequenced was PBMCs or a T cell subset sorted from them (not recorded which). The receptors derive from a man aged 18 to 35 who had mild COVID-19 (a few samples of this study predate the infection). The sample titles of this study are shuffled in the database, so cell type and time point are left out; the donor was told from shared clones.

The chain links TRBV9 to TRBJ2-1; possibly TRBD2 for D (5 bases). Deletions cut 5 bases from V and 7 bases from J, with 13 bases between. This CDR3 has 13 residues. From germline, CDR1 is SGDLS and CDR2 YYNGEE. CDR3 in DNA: TGTGCCAGCAGTAACCTGGGCGGGAATGAGCAGTTCTTC. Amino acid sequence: CASSNLGGNEQFF.

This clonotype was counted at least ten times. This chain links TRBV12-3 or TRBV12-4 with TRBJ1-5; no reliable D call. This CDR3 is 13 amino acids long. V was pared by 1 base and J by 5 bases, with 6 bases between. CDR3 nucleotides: TGTGCCAGCAGTTTAGAAAGGGATCAGCCCCAGCATTTT. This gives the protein CASSLERDQPQHF.

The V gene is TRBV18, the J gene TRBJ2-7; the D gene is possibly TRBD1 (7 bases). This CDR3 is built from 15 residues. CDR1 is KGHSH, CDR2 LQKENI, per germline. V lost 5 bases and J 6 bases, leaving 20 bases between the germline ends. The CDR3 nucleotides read TGTGCCAGCTCAGGCGGGACAGCCGCCTCTCCCGAGCAGTACTTC. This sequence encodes CASSGGTAASPEQYF.

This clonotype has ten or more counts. DNA of the CDR3: TGCGCCAGCGGAAAACGGGAAACCGGGGAGCTGTTTTTT. It translates to CASGKRETGELFF. The chain joins TRBV5-1 to TRBJ2-2, with D tentatively TRBD2 (5 bases). The germline gives CDR1 SGHRS, CDR2 YFSETQ. The V end lost 7 bases, the J end lost 5 bases, and 12 bases lay between the germline ends. The CDR3 length is 13 residues.

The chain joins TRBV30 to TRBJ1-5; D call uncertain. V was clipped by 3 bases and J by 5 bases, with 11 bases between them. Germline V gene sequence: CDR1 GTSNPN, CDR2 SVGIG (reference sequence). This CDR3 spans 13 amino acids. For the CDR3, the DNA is TGTGCCTGGAGCCAACCCGGGGATCAGCCCCAGCATTTT. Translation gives CAWSQPGDQPQHF.

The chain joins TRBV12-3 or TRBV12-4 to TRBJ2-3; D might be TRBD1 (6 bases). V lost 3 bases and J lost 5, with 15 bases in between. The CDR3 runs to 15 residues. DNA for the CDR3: TGTGCCAGCAGTTTTACGGCAGGGGCGAAAGATACGCAGTATTTT. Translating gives CASSFTAGAKDTQYF.

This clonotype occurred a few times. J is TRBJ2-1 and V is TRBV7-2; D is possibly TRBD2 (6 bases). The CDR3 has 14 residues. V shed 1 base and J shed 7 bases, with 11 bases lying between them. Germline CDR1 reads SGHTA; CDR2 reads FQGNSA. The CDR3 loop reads CASSLGLGRNEQFF. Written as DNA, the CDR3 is TGTGCCAGCAGCTTAGGCCTAGGGAGGAATGAGCAGTTCTTC.

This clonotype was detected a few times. CDR3 bases: TGTGCCAGCAGTCCCCGGGACAGGGATATTCAGGGCTACACCTTC. This gives the protein CASSPRDRDIQGYTF. This sequence joins TRBV25-1 and TRBJ1-2, with TRBD1 identical over 9 bases. Trimming at V came to 5 bases and at J to 8 bases, leaving 12 bases not matched to a gene. The CDR3 covers 15 residues. The germline V gene encodes CDR1 MGHDK and CDR2 SYGVNS.

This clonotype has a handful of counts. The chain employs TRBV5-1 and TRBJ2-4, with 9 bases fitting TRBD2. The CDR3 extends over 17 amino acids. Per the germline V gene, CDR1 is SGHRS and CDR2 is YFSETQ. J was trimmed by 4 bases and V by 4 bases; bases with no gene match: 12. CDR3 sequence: CASSPGGAGGQKNIQYF. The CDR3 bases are TGCGCCAGCAGCCCCGGAGGAGCGGGGGGCCAGAAAAACATTCAGTACTTC.

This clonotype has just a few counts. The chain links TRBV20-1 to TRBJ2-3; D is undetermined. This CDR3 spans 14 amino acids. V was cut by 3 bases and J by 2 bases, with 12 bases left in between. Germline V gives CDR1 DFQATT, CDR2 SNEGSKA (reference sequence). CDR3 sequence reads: CSASPKPITDTQYF. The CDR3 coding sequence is TGCAGTGCTAGCCCGAAGCCGATCACAGATACGCAGTATTTT.

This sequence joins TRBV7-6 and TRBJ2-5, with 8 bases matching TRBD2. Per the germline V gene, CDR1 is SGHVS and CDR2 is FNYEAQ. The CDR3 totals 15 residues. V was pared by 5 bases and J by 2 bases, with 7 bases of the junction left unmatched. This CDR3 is CASSPTSGGQETQYF. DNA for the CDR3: TGTGCCAGCAGCCCTACCAGCGGGGGACAAGAGACCCAGTACTTC.

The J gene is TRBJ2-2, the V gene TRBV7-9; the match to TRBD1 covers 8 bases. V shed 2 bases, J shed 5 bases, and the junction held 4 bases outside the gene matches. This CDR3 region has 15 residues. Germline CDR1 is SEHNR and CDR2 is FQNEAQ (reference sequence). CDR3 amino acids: CASSLRDRRTGELFF. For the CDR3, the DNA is TGTGCCAGCAGCTTACGGGACAGGAGGACCGGGGAGCTGTTTTTT. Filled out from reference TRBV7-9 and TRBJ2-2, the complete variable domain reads DTGVSQNPRHKITKRGQNVTFRCDPISEHNRLYWYRQTLGQGPEFLTYFQNEAQLEKSRLLSDRFSAERPKGSFSTLEIQRTEQGDSAMYLCASSLRDRRTGELFFGEGSRLTVL.

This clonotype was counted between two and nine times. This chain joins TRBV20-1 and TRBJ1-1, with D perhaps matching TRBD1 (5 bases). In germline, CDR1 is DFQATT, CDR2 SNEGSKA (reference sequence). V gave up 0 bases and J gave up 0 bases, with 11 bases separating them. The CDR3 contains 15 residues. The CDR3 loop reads CSAREWGGMNTEAFF. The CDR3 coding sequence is TGCAGTGCTAGAGAGTGGGGGGGAATGAACACTGAAGCTTTCTTT.

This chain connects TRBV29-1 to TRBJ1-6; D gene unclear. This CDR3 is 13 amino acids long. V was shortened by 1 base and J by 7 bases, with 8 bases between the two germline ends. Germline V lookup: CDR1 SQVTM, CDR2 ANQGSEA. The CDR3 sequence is CSVEVRSNSPLHF. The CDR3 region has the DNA TGCAGCGTTGAAGTCCGATCCAATTCACCCCTCCACTTT.

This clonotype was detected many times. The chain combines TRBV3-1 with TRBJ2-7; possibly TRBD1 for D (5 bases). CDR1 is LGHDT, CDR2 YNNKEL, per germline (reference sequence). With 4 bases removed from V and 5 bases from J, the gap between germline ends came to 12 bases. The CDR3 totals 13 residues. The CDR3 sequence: CASSPTRAHEQYF. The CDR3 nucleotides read TGTGCCAGCAGCCCGACCAGGGCCCACGAGCAGTACTTC.

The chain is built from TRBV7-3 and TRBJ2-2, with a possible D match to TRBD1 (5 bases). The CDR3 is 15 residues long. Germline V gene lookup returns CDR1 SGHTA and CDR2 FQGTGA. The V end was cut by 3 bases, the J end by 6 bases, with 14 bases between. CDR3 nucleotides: TGTGCCAGCAGCTTCCCGCAGGGTGGGGCCGGGGAGCTGTTTTTT. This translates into CASSFPQGGAGELFF.

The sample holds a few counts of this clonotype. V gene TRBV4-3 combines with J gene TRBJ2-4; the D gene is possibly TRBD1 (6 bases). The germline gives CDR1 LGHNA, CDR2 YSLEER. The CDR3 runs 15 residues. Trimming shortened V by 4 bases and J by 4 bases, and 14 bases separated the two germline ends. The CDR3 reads CASSPYDRRKNIQYF. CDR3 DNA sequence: TGCGCCAGCAGCCCGTATGACAGGCGGAAAAACATTCAGTACTTC.

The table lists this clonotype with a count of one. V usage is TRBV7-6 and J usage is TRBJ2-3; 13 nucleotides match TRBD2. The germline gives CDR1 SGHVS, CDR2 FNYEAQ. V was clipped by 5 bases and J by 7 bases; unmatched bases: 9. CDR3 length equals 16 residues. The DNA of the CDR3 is TGTGCCAGCAGCCCTCGACTAGCGGGGGGAGCGAATACGCAGTATTTT. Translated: CASSPRLAGGANTQYF.

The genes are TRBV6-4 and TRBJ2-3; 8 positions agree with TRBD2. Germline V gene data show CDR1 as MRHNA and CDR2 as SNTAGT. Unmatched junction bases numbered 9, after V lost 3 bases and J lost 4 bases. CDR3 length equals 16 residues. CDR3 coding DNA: TGTGCCAGCAGTGAGACCGGGACTAGGGGGGCAGATACGCAGTATTTT. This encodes CASSETGTRGADTQYF.

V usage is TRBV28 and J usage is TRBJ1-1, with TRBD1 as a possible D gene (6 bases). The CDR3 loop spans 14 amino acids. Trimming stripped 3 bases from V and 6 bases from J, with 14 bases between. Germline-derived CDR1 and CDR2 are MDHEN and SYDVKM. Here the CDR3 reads CASSLHREVAEAFF. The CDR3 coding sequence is TGTGCCAGCAGTTTGCACAGGGAAGTGGCTGAAGCTTTCTTT.

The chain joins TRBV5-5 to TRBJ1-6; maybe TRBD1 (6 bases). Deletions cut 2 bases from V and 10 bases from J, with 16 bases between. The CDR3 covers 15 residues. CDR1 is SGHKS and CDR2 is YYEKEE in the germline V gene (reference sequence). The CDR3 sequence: CASSFTDRLGSPLHF. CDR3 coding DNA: TGTGCCAGCAGCTTCACCGACAGGCTGGGATCACCCCTCCACTTT.

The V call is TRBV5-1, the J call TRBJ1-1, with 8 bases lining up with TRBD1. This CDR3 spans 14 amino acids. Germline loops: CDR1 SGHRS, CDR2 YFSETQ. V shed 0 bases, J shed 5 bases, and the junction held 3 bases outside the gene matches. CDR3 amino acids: CASSLDTGGTEAFF. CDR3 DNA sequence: TGCGCCAGCAGCTTGGATACAGGGGGAACTGAAGCTTTCTTT.

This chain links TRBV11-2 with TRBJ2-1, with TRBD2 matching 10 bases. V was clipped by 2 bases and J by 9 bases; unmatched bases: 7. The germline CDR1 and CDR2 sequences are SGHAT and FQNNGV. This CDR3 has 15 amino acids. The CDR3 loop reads CASSLRLAGSGEQFF. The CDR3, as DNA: TGTGCCAGCAGCTTAAGACTAGCGGGTAGCGGTGAGCAGTTCTTC.

CDR3 nucleotide sequence: TGTGCCAGTAGTGGCTGGGAGTACACTGAAGCTTTCTTT. The encoded protein is CASSGWEYTEAFF. The chain has TRBV19 and TRBJ1-1; D call uncertain. V was shortened by 5 bases and J by 3 bases, with 10 bases between the two germline ends. The germline gives CDR1 LNHDA, CDR2 SQIVND (reference sequence). The CDR3 contains 13 residues.